The clone carrying this T cell receptor beta chain was detected once. Its cognate antigen is unknown. The record originates from a study of CD8 T cells in ankylosing spondylitis. Study-wide results and caveats: Matched ankylosing spondylitis synovial fluid reportedly contained a significantly enriched population of disease-linked clones. Clones linked to disease, bearing a CD8+ phenotype, were relatively rare in peripheral blood. A TCR beta motif of about eight highly homologous variants seemed to mark ankylosing spondylitis blood.

In making TCR beta libraries, quantitative 5'-RACE with molecular barcodes was used. From the 5' RACE reads, TCRdb called clonotypes with MiXCR, one entry per CDR3 protein. This repertoire shows approximately 240,000 distinct CDR3 sequences, roughly a quarter found once; its top ten account for 0.61%. Between the trimmed V and J ends, which lost 0 bases and 5 bases, there was a span of 14 bases. This CDR3 is 16 amino acids long. Germline CDR1 MGHRA, CDR2 YSYEKL. The TCR comes from a male donor with ankylosing spondylitis or in good health (not recorded which). Input material: blood, either unsorted or a sorted T cell fraction (not recorded which). This chain connects TRBV4-1 to TRBJ2-1; D is uncertain. Here the CDR3 reads CASSQEAVSRNNEQFF. DNA for the CDR3: TGCGCCAGCAGCCAAGAGGCGGTATCTAGGAACAATGAGCAGTTCTTC.